Each of the 11 T cell receptor beta chains below was sequenced from the same sample in a study of regulatory T cells in long-lasting Graves disease. To make TCR beta libraries, researchers used iRepertoire HTBI primers and Arm-PCR of CDR3 regions. TCRdb re-derived calls from the multiplex PCR reads in MiXCR, one entry per CDR3 protein. The profile shows about 660,000 distinct CDR3 sequences, 25% to 35% of them singletons. Time point specified: persistent/refractory GD, antithyroid drugs over 5 years with positive TRAb. With RNA extracted from PBMCs as input, the TCR library was made. The material was peripheral blood mononuclear cells (PBMCs), obtained when the disease was refractory, from a patient treated with antithyroid drugs. Receptors originate from a female donor with Graves disease.

Many counts were recorded for this clonotype. At one end, the junction sequence differs from germline, possibly due to a read error. This chain joins TRBV12-3 or TRBV12-4 and TRBJ1-1; D perhaps matches TRBD1 (6 bases). The CDR3 length is 13 residues. The CDR3: CASSLGGGTEAFF. CDR3 DNA sequence: TGTGCCAGCAGCTTAGGGGGGGGCACTGAAGCTTTCTTT.

The J gene is TRBJ2-1, the V gene TRBV15; a possible D gene is TRBD2 (7 bases). V was trimmed by 5 bases and J by 5 bases, leaving 19 bases between them. Germline V gives CDR1 LNHNV, CDR2 YYDKDF (reference sequence). The CDR3 sequence is 16 residues long. The CDR3 sequence: CATSPEGGGPHNEQFF. CDR3 sequence (DNA): TGTGCCACCAGCCCCGAGGGGGGAGGGCCCCACAATGAGCAGTTCTTC. The full variable domain, rest sourced from reference TRBV15 and TRBJ2-1, is DAMVIQNPRYQVTQFGKPVTLSCSQTLNHNVMYWYQQKSSQAPKLLFHYYDKDFNNEADTPDNFQSRRPNTSFCFLDIRSPGLGDTAMYLCATSPEGGGPHNEQFFGPGTRLTVL.

The chain is built from TRBV7-2 and TRBJ2-7; tentative D call: TRBD2 (6 bases). This CDR3 has 15 residues. Germline V lookup: CDR1 SGHTA, CDR2 FQGNSA. V shed 4 bases and J shed 0 bases, with 13 bases lying between them. Written as DNA, the CDR3 is TGTGCCAGCAGCTCAAGGACTATCAGCTCCTACGAGCAGTACTTC. It codes for CASSSRTISSYEQYF.

V usage is TRBV27 and J usage is TRBJ2-7, with D hard to call. Germline values: CDR1 MNHEY, CDR2 SMNVEV (reference sequence). This CDR3 is 13 amino acids long. V was clipped by 4 bases and J by 2 bases, with 9 bases between them. Here the CDR3 reads CASSSRSPYEQYF. DNA of the CDR3: TGTGCCAGCAGTTCCCGGAGCCCCTACGAGCAGTACTTC.

This clonotype appeared a few times. The J gene is TRBJ1-2, the V gene TRBV5-5, with D possibly being TRBD1 (5 bases). V was shortened by 4 bases and J by 8 bases, with 18 bases between the two germline ends. CDR1 and CDR2 (germline): SGHKS, YYEKEE (reference sequence). This CDR3 spans 14 amino acids. The CDR3 is CASSPAAGEKGYTF. CDR3 in DNA: TGTGCCAGCAGCCCGGCGGCGGGGGAGAAGGGCTACACCTTC.

Notes on this clonotype: Since a much larger clone is just one base distant, this may be a read error. Lacking the conserved final phenylalanine or tryptophan, this CDR3 likely reflects a read error. J is TRBJ2-5 and V is TRBV6-1, with 9 bases identical to TRBD2. Looked up from germline, CDR1 is MNHNS and CDR2 is SASEGT. CDR3 length: 14 residues. With 6 bases clipped from V and 1 base from J, the junction kept 3 bases outside the gene matches. CDR3 protein: CASRRLAVQETQYY. CDR3 DNA: TGTGCCAGCAGGAGACTAGCGGTCCAAGAGACCCAGTACTAC.

This clonotype was observed a few times. The V and J genes are TRBV6-2 or TRBV6-3 and TRBJ2-7, with a tentative D call TRBD2 (5 bases). Germline V lookup: CDR1 MNHEY, CDR2 SVGEGT. The V gene lost 2 bases and the J gene lost 3 bases, with 17 bases spanning the gap. CDR3 size: 16 residues. CDR3 in amino acids: CASSYTQTGNLYEQYF. The CDR3 region has the DNA TGTGCCAGCAGTTACACCCAGACGGGGAACCTCTACGAGCAGTACTTC.

This clonotype was observed at least ten times. The chain has TRBV12-3 or TRBV12-4 and TRBJ1-1, with TRBD1 as a possible D gene (6 bases). The CDR3 runs to 13 residues. V was shortened by 6 bases and J by 4 bases, with 12 bases between the two germline ends. The CDR3 DNA follows: TGTGCCAGCAGCTTGAAAGGGGGCACTGAAGCTTTCTTT. It specifies CASSLKGGTEAFF.

Details on this clonotype: The junction differs from germline at one of its ends, possibly a read error. This chain links TRBV7-9 with TRBJ1-1, with a possible D match to TRBD1 (6 bases). This CDR3 contains 13 residues. Germline V CDR1 and CDR2: SEHNR, FQNEAQ (reference sequence). For the CDR3, the DNA is TGTGCCAGCAGCCTTACAGGGAACATTGAAGCTTTCTTT. Protein: CASSLTGNIEAFF.

This clonotype was observed at least ten times. V and J are TRBV11-2 and TRBJ2-7, with 7 bases fitting TRBD2. Germline V CDR1 and CDR2: SGHAT, FQNNGV. V was pared by 4 bases and J by 4 bases, with 10 bases of the junction left unmatched. This CDR3 has 15 residues. The CDR3 loop reads CASSSQSGTSYEQYF. In nucleotides, the CDR3 is TGTGCCAGCAGCTCTCAGAGCGGGACGAGTTACGAGCAGTACTTC.

This clonotype was observed once. The V and J genes are TRBV7-2 and TRBJ2-1; 7 bases line up with TRBD2. Germline CDR1 is SGHTA and CDR2 is FQGNSA. The CDR3 totals 14 residues. The ends lost 4 bases at V and 9 bases at J; junction bases unmatched: 9. The CDR3 DNA sequence: TGTGCCAGCAGCTCCCAGCTAGGACTAGGTGAGCAGTTCTTC. It is translated as CASSSQLGLGEQFF.